Presented here are 30 T cell receptor beta chains from one specimen sequenced in a study of Ad26.COV2.S vaccination and SARS-CoV-2 variants. Profiled with immunoSEQ multiplex PCR; TCRdb holds only in-frame clones, not every one. The table records over 250,000 clones, more than 70% of them present only once. Treatment reported: roughly 18 received Ad26.COV2.S at low or high dose, single or two shots; five or six received placebo; per-sample allocation not given. Samples analyzed were those drawn on day 63 after the first vaccine or placebo injection. Sequencing used peripheral blood, obtained in a trial of Ad26.COV2.S vaccine versus placebo. Receptors were obtained from a person aged 18-60 years who received the Ad26.COV2.S COVID-19 vaccine or a placebo.

The rearrangement uses TRBV15 and TRBJ2-2; either TRBD1 or TRBD2 may fit D (6 bases each). CDR3 length equals 18 residues. V was shortened by 0 bases and J by 2 bases, with 16 bases between the two germline ends. Per the germline V gene, CDR1 is LNHNV and CDR2 is YYDKDF (reference sequence). CDR3 sequence (DNA): TGTGCCACCAGCAGAGATTCGGGGGCCACAAGAAACACCGGGGAGCTGTTTTTT. It specifies CATSRDSGATRNTGELFF.

The chain couples TRBV11-2 to TRBJ1-4; no definite D call. The V gene lost 0 bases and the J gene lost 11 bases, with 10 bases spanning the gap. The CDR3 is 13 residues long. Per the germline V gene, CDR1 is SGHAT and CDR2 is FQNNGV. The CDR3 nucleotides read TGTGCCAGCAGCTTAGATCTGGTGGACAAACTGTTTTTT. It encodes CASSLDLVDKLFF.

This rearrangement joins TRBV18 to TRBJ1-1; the D gene is possibly TRBD1 (5 bases). V shed 5 bases and J shed 0 bases, with 10 bases lying between them. In germline, CDR1 is KGHSH, CDR2 LQKENI. The CDR3 extends over 14 amino acids. The CDR3 DNA follows: TGTGCCAGCTCAATAGCAGGGATGAACACTGAAGCTTTCTTT. Its protein product is CASSIAGMNTEAFF.

J is TRBJ1-1 and V is TRBV6-2 or TRBV6-3, with D hard to call. The CDR3 length is 16 residues. From germline, CDR1 is MNHEY and CDR2 SVGEGT. Between the trimmed V and J ends, which lost 3 bases and 0 bases, there was a span of 14 bases. The CDR3 nucleotides read TGTGCCAGCAGTTATCTAATGGGGAGGGTGAACACTGAAGCTTTCTTT. Residues: CASSYLMGRVNTEAFF.

The V and J genes are TRBV12-3 or TRBV12-4 and TRBJ1-1, with D uncertain. V lost 5 bases, J lost 4 bases, and 11 bases lay in between. CDR3 length equals 13 residues. CDR3 protein: CASSSSGSTEAFF. CDR3 sequence (DNA): TGTGCCAGCAGTAGCTCCGGAAGCACTGAAGCTTTCTTT.

This clone was observed many times. The chain employs TRBV9 and TRBJ1-1; D is undetermined. The V and J ends lost 4 bases and 4 bases respectively, with 11 bases between them. The germline gives CDR1 SGDLS, CDR2 YYNGEE. The CDR3 covers 13 residues. The CDR3 nucleotides are TGTGCCAGCAGCTATGGGGAGGGCACTGAAGCTTTCTTT. It encodes CASSYGEGTEAFF.

The CDR3 reads CASSLVSWGPGNQPQHF. The CDR3 nucleotides are TGTGCCAGCAGCTTAGTCTCTTGGGGGCCGGGCAATCAGCCCCAGCATTTT. J is TRBJ1-5 and V is TRBV7-2; possible D gene TRBD1, 6 bases. This CDR3 spans 17 amino acids. The V gene's germline CDR1 is SGHTA and CDR2 FQGNSA. The germline V and J ends were trimmed by 1 base and 2 bases, with 15 bases remaining between them.

The V gene is TRBV14, the J gene TRBJ2-3; D call uncertain. V was pared by 0 bases and J by 0 bases, with 16 bases between. The CDR3 runs to 18 residues. Germline CDR1 reads SGHDN; CDR2 reads FVKESK. This CDR3 reads CASSQDYWASASTDTQYF. CDR3 coding DNA: TGTGCCAGCAGCCAAGACTACTGGGCCAGTGCTAGCACAGATACGCAGTATTTT.

This chain joins TRBV7-6 and TRBJ1-2; D unclear. This CDR3 spans 16 amino acids. Germline-derived CDR1 and CDR2 are SGHVS and FNYEAQ. Trimming removed 4 bases from V and 4 bases from J, with 19 bases in between. The CDR3 DNA is TGTGCCAGCAGCTACATGGCCTCGGGAACACGCTATGGCTACACCTTC. This gives the protein CASSYMASGTRYGYTF.

The CDR3 DNA follows: TGCGCCAGCAGCCAAGTCGAGTTCACTGAAGCTTTCTTT. Residues: CASSQVEFTEAFF. The V and J genes are TRBV4-1 and TRBJ1-1; no definite D call. CDR3 length: 13 amino acids. V shed 1 base and J shed 4 bases, with 7 bases lying between them. Germline V lookup: CDR1 MGHRA, CDR2 YSYEKL.

This clone is a singleton in its sample. The rearrangement links TRBV4-3 to TRBJ1-2; D gene unclear. With 2 bases removed from V and 3 bases from J, the gap between germline ends came to 7 bases. CDR1 is LGHNA, CDR2 YSLEER, per germline. There are 13 residues in the CDR3. CDR3 residues: CASSQRIDYGYTF. The CDR3 nucleotides read TGCGCCAGCAGCCAACGAATTGACTATGGCTACACCTTC.

Written as DNA, the CDR3 is TGCAGCGTTGAAAGCGGGAGGAGCTCCTACGAGCAGTACTTC. Translating gives CSVESGRSSYEQYF. The chain carries TRBV29-1 and TRBJ2-7; TRBD2 agrees at 9 bases. The V segment lost 2 bases and the J segment 0 bases; nucleotides outside the gene matches: 2. Looked up from germline, CDR1 is SQVTM and CDR2 is ANQGSEA. The CDR3 extends over 14 amino acids.

This chain joins TRBV5-1 and TRBJ2-1, with TRBD2 identical over 15 bases. The CDR3 is 16 amino acids. In germline, CDR1 is SGHRS, CDR2 YFSETQ. The J segment lost 3 bases and the V segment lost 4 bases, leaving 2 bases of the junction unmatched. In DNA form, the CDR3 reads TGCGCCAGCAGCGAGGGACTAGCGGGAGGCTACAATGAGCAGTTCTTC. This translates into CASSEGLAGGYNEQFF.

The V and J genes are TRBV2 and TRBJ2-1; TRBD1 agrees at 9 bases. Per germline, CDR1 SNHLY and CDR2 FYNNEI. The J segment lost 8 bases and the V segment lost 8 bases, leaving 13 bases of the junction unmatched. CDR3 length equals 15 residues. CDR3: CASVMGQGSGDEQFF. CDR3 coding DNA: TGTGCCAGCGTAATGGGACAGGGCTCAGGGGATGAGCAGTTCTTC.

This clone occurred once. The J gene is TRBJ2-3, the V gene TRBV27; no definite D call. Germline loops: CDR1 MNHEY, CDR2 SMNVEV (reference sequence). V lost 6 bases and J 3 bases, leaving 10 bases between the germline ends. This CDR3 is built from 13 residues. DNA of the CDR3: TGTGCCAGCAGCCGGAGTGGGACAGATACGCAGTATTTT. Translating it yields CASSRSGTDTQYF.

This chain links TRBV2 with TRBJ2-2; 9 positions agree with TRBD2. Losses at the gene ends were 10 bases for V and 6 bases for J; bases not matched to a gene: 12. Per the germline V gene, CDR1 is SNHLY and CDR2 is FYNNEI. This CDR3 comprises 15 residues. CDR3 loop: CATTRGGRGSGELFF. CDR3 DNA: TGTGCCACCACGAGAGGCGGGAGGGGCTCCGGGGAGCTGTTTTTT.

The gene calls are TRBV5-5 and TRBJ2-1, with 14 positions matching TRBD2. Germline CDR1 is SGHKS and CDR2 is YYEKEE (reference sequence). Trimming cost V 4 bases and J 1 base; bases outside gene matches: 4. The CDR3 consists of 17 residues. CDR3 bases: TGTGCCAGCAGCACGGGACTAGCGGGAGTATCCTACAATGAGCAGTTCTTC. It yields the protein CASSTGLAGVSYNEQFF.

This sequence joins TRBV5-4 and TRBJ1-4, with 7 bases matching TRBD1. The CDR3 length is 16 residues. CDR1 SGHNT and CDR2 YYREEE come from the germline V gene (reference sequence). V shed 2 bases and J 4 bases; nucleotides not matched to a gene: 8. This chain's CDR3 is CASSLDARQGNEKLFF. In nucleotides, the CDR3 is TGTGCCAGCAGCTTAGATGCTAGACAGGGTAATGAAAAACTGTTTTTT.

The sample holds one count of this clone. The V and J genes are TRBV5-1 and TRBJ2-3; 7 nucleotides agree with TRBD1. The germline V gene has CDR1 SGHRS and CDR2 YFSETQ. CDR3 length equals 14 residues. The trim removed 4 bases at V and 4 bases at J, leaving 6 bases unmatched. The CDR3 loop is CASSARTGSDTQYF. CDR3 nucleotides: TGCGCCAGCAGCGCCAGGACAGGTTCAGATACGCAGTATTTT.

The chain recombines TRBV27 with TRBJ2-5; 7 bases align to TRBD2. The CDR3 spans 18 residues. V trimming: 2 bases; J trimming: 0 bases; junction bases outside the gene matches: 12. CDR1 and CDR2 from the germline V gene are MNHEY and SMNVEV (reference sequence). As DNA, the CDR3 is TGTGCCAGCAGTTTAGGTCTAAGCGGGGATAGGTACCAAGAGACCCAGTACTTC. Protein: CASSLGLSGDRYQETQYF.

This clone was seen more than once but under ten times. This chain joins TRBV6-5 and TRBJ2-7; TRBD1 matches at 7 bases. Germline loops: CDR1 MNHEY, CDR2 SVGAGI. The CDR3 has 14 residues. Trimming removed 6 bases from V and 6 bases from J; junction bases left unmatched: 11. For the CDR3, the DNA is TGTGCCAGCAGGAAACCAACAGGGGCTAGCGAGCAGTACTTC. Amino acids: CASRKPTGASEQYF.

The rearrangement uses TRBV28 and TRBJ2-7; D remains ambiguous. The germline V gene encodes CDR1 MDHEN and CDR2 SYDVKM. The CDR3 is 12 amino acids. Trimming removed 2 bases at V and 5 bases at J, with 7 bases between. CDR3 sequence: CASSLRHDEQYF. The CDR3 DNA follows: TGTGCCAGCAGTTTAAGACATGACGAGCAGTACTTC.

The chain combines TRBV18 with TRBJ2-1; TRBD2 matches 10 bases. Germline CDR1 and CDR2: KGHSH and LQKENI. V shed 0 bases and J 6 bases; nucleotides not matched to a gene: 8. The CDR3 has 17 amino acids. CDR3 sequence (DNA): TGTGCCAGCTCACCACCGAGCATAACTAGCGGGACCAATGAGCAGTTCTTC. As protein: CASSPPSITSGTNEQFF.

V usage is TRBV19 and J usage is TRBJ1-6; no firm D call. Germline lookup yields CDR1 LNHDA and CDR2 SQIVND (reference sequence). The CDR3 is made up of 18 amino acids. V was pared by 4 bases and J by 0 bases, with 16 bases between. The CDR3 is CASSSRAAGASYNSPLHF. In nucleotides, the CDR3 is TGTGCCAGTAGTAGCCGAGCGGCAGGTGCCTCCTATAATTCACCCCTCCACTTT.

A remark on this clone: Other nucleotide sequences from this sample produce the same CDR3. The DNA for the CDR3 is TGCGCCAGCAGCACCGGGGGTCAAGAGACCCAGTACTTC. Its protein is CASSTGGQETQYF. V usage is TRBV5-1 and J usage is TRBJ2-5, with D perhaps TRBD2 (6 bases). Germline-derived CDR1 and CDR2 are SGHRS and YFSETQ. CDR3 length: 13 residues. Trimming shortened V by 4 bases and J by 2 bases, and 9 bases separated the two germline ends.

This clone was found once. The chain carries TRBV12-3 or TRBV12-4 and TRBJ1-2; no reliable D call. V was trimmed by 3 bases and J by 7 bases, leaving 12 bases between them. The CDR3 loop spans 13 amino acids. The CDR3 here is CASSFFVQIGYTF. CDR3 coding DNA: TGTGCCAGCAGTTTTTTTGTACAGATTGGCTACACCTTC.

The chain couples TRBV6-1 to TRBJ1-6, with D possibly matching TRBD1 (5 bases). The length of the CDR3 is 16 residues. The V end was cut by 3 bases, the J end by 10 bases, with 19 bases between. Germline V gene data show CDR1 as MNHNS and CDR2 as SASEGT. CDR3 DNA: TGTGCCAGCAGTGACGGGACCACCCGGGGAGGGTCACCCCTCCACTTT. Residues: CASSDGTTRGGSPLHF.

This rearrangement joins TRBV4-3 to TRBJ1-3, with a weak D call TRBD1 (5 bases). In germline, CDR1 is LGHNA, CDR2 YSLEER. The V end was cut by 4 bases, the J end by 4 bases, with 8 bases between. This CDR3 is built from 13 residues. The CDR3 DNA sequence: TGCGCCAGCAGCCCGCAGGGAGGAAACACCATATATTTT. It is translated as CASSPQGGNTIYF.

The chain joins TRBV30 to TRBJ2-5; D not certain. V lost 2 bases to trimming and J lost 2 bases, with 3 bases between them. CDR1 and CDR2 (germline): GTSNPN, SVGIG (reference sequence). The CDR3 sequence is 11 residues long. In DNA, the CDR3 is TGTGCCTGGAGTCCGCAAGAGACCCAGTACTTC. Encoded protein: CAWSPQETQYF.

V and J are TRBV27 and TRBJ1-5, with D unclear. Deletions cut 3 bases from V and 7 bases from J, with 7 bases between. Germline V lookup: CDR1 MNHEY, CDR2 SMNVEV (reference sequence). The CDR3 runs 12 residues. CDR3 amino acids: CASSFEGQPQHF. In DNA, the CDR3 is TGTGCCAGCAGTTTTGAGGGCCAGCCCCAGCATTTT.